Detailed here is one T cell receptor (beta chain). Its target is unknown. TCRdb used MiXCR to reprocess the RT-PCR reads, holding one entry per CDR3 protein. The sample carries 490,000 or so distinct CDR3 sequences, approximately 7.7% recorded once. This sample is drawn from a study of response to subunit inactivated influenza vaccine. Study-level results: The study's authors posited that every seasonal influenza vaccination enlists few new T cells.

CDR1 is GTSNPN and CDR2 is SVGIG in the germline V gene (reference sequence). The CDR3 runs 12 residues. V was trimmed by 2 bases and J by 3 bases, leaving 7 bases between them. Source: PBMCs from blood, taken less than 30 months after vaccination. J is TRBJ1-2 and V is TRBV30; tentatively, D is TRBD1 (5 bases). The sequence derives from a man aged 45-69 years who received an inactivated influenza vaccine. The DNA for the CDR3 is TGTGCCTGGAGTCGGGGGGACTATGGCTACACCTTC. Residues: CAWSRGDYGYTF.